The sequence of this TCR beta chain was determined in a study of Graves' ophthalmopathy and Graves' hyperthyroidism. Study-level findings and limits: Blood samples also showed most expanded thyroid clonotypes exceeding 0.001 frequency.

Moderate-to-severe activity, CAS ≥3, NOSPECS ≥4 and a duration under 3 months were seen in donors with ophthalmopathy. Excluded: other autoimmune disease, uncontrolled infection, pregnancy or lactation. It was on clinical symptoms, serum thyroxine, TRAb, thyroid ultrasound and orbital computed tomography that diagnosis relied. The CDR3 extends over 13 amino acids. The germline V gene has CDR1 MDHEN and CDR2 SYDVKM. Trimming shortened V by 7 bases and J by 2 bases, and 11 bases separated the two germline ends. Beta-chain TCR CDR3 regions were amplified from RNA transcripts. Investigators did first-round RT-PCR with HTBI primers, then second-round multiplex PCR. TCRdb recomputed calls from the multiplex PCR reads with MiXCR, one row per CDR3 protein. The sample consists of hundreds of thousands of distinct CDR3 sequences, approximately 15% of them appearing once. This clonotype was seen ten or more times. Its antigen is currently unknown.

The sequenced material came from blood. The chain links TRBV28 to TRBJ1-1; D gene ambiguous. This sequence was found in a woman between 25 and 40 years old with Graves' ophthalmopathy. The CDR3 is CASKGHINTEAFF. The DNA for the CDR3 is TGTGCCAGCAAGGGCCATATAAACACTGAAGCTTTCTTT.